These 12 T cell receptor beta chains came from one sample sequenced in a study of T cell responses to AZD1222 COVID-19 vaccine. TCRdb's table, derived via immunoSEQ multiplex PCR, lists solely in-frame clones and lacks some. The sample lists fewer than 100,000 clones; nearly 90% were seen once. Specimen: peripheral blood, collected on day 0 of AZD1222 vaccination. These receptor sequences come from an adult in good health.

This chain links TRBV7-6 with TRBJ2-7; the D gene is possibly TRBD1 (5 bases). CDR3 length: 15 residues. Per the germline V gene, CDR1 is SGHVS and CDR2 is FNYEAQ. Between the trimmed V and J ends, which lost 5 bases and 2 bases, there was a span of 16 bases. CDR3 loop: CASSPGPTATYEQYF. In DNA, the CDR3 is TGTGCCAGCAGCCCGGGCCCGACAGCCACCTACGAGCAGTACTTC. The complete variable domain, with remaining parts taken from reference TRBV7-6 and TRBJ2-7, reads GAGVSQSPRYKVTKRGQDVALRCDPISGHVSLYWYRQALGQGPEFLTYFNYEAQQDKSGLPNDRFSAERPEGSISTLTIQRTEQRDSAMYRCASSPGPTATYEQYFGPGTRLTVT.

The chain uses TRBV19 and TRBJ1-3; a weak D match, TRBD1 (5 bases). CDR3 size: 15 residues. The germline V gene encodes CDR1 LNHDA and CDR2 SQIVND (reference sequence). V shed 3 bases and J shed 4 bases, with 13 bases lying between them. This chain's CDR3 is CASSIVGTSGNTIYF. The CDR3 bases are TGTGCCAGTAGTATTGTGGGGACTTCGGGAAACACCATATATTTT.

The V gene is TRBV3-1 (or the pseudogene TRBV3-2), the J gene TRBJ2-7, with D uncertain. The germline V gene has CDR1 LGHDT and CDR2 YNNKEL (reference sequence). The CDR3 has 15 amino acids. V was clipped by 1 base and J by 1 base, with 11 bases between them. CDR3 region: CASSQVALQSYEQYF. The DNA of the CDR3 is TGTGCCAGCAGCCAAGTCGCGCTCCAGTCCTACGAGCAGTACTTC.

The rearrangement joins TRBV19 to TRBJ2-2; 7 bases are a match to TRBD2. Germline V gives CDR1 LNHDA, CDR2 SQIVND (reference sequence). V was pared by 7 bases and J by 9 bases, with 8 bases of the junction left unmatched. The CDR3 is made up of 13 amino acids. The CDR3, as DNA: TGTGCCAGTAAGGGAGGGCCCGCGTGGGAGCTGTTTTTT. Amino acids: CASKGGPAWELFF.

The chain couples TRBV21-1 to TRBJ1-5. TRBV21-1 is assigned pseudogene status. The CDR3 contains 16 residues. CDR3 coding DNA: TGTGCCAGCAGCAAAGTAGGAGGGGCCGGCAATCAGCCCCAGCATTTT. Encoded protein: CASSKVGGAGNQPQHF.

V gene TRBV13 combines with J gene TRBJ1-1; 9 bases match TRBD1. CDR1 is PRHDT and CDR2 is FYEKMQ in the germline V gene (reference sequence). This CDR3 is built from 14 residues. The trim removed 3 bases at V and 8 bases at J, leaving 7 bases unmatched. As DNA, the CDR3 is TGTGCCAGCAGCTTGGGACAGGGTCGAAACGAAGCTTTCTTT. This sequence encodes CASSLGQGRNEAFF.

The chain employs TRBV5-1 and TRBJ1-4; 7 nucleotides line up with TRBD1. The CDR3 spans 15 residues. CDR1 and CDR2 from the germline V gene are SGHRS and YFSETQ. The V and J ends lost 4 bases and 8 bases, in that order; junction bases with no gene match: 11. The CDR3 DNA follows: TGCGCCAGCAGCAACCCGACAGGGTCCGGCGAAAAACTGTTTTTT. Residues: CASSNPTGSGEKLFF.

This chain joins TRBV6-5 and TRBJ1-5, with unresolved D. Germline CDR1 reads MNHEY; CDR2 reads SVGAGI. There are 15 residues in the CDR3. The V end was cut by 5 bases, the J end by 1 base, with 12 bases between. The CDR3 spells CASSRLRTSNQPQHF. CDR3 nucleotides: TGTGCCAGCAGTAGGCTACGAACCAGCAATCAGCCCCAGCATTTT.

The genes are TRBV18 and TRBJ2-1; D ambiguous. This CDR3 is 14 amino acids long. Looked up from germline, CDR1 is KGHSH and CDR2 is LQKENI. V lost 5 bases and J lost 1, with 9 bases in between. CDR3 DNA sequence: TGTGCCAGCTCAGAATTTGAATCCTACAATGAGCAGTTCTTC. This translates into CASSEFESYNEQFF.

V usage is TRBV6-4 and J usage is TRBJ1-6; maybe TRBD1 (5 bases). This CDR3 is 15 amino acids long. The germline V and J ends were trimmed by 6 bases and 10 bases, with 19 bases remaining between them. Germline V gene sequence: CDR1 MRHNA, CDR2 SNTAGT. CDR3 nucleotides: TGTGCCAGCAGCGGGGCATCGGGCGGGAAATCACCCCTCCACTTT. Its translation: CASSGASGGKSPLHF.

As concerns this clone: Other DNA sequences within the sample encode an identical CDR3. V and J are TRBV4-1 and TRBJ1-5; 7 bases are shared with TRBD1. Germline CDR1 MGHRA, CDR2 YSYEKL. V shed 0 bases, J shed 5 bases, and the junction held 1 base outside the gene matches. The CDR3 has 14 amino acids. The CDR3 DNA reads as TGCGCCAGCAGCCAAGACAGGGGGGATCAGCCCCAGCATTTT. The encoded protein is CASSQDRGDQPQHF.

The rearrangement uses TRBV5-1 and TRBJ2-3; TRBD2 matches 7 bases. The CDR3 has 15 residues. Germline lookup yields CDR1 SGHRS and CDR2 YFSETQ. V lost 2 bases to trimming and J lost 3 bases; unmatched junction nucleotides: 6. The CDR3: CASSFRDYDTDTQYF. CDR3 DNA: TGCGCCAGCAGCTTCCGGGACTACGATACAGATACGCAGTATTTT.